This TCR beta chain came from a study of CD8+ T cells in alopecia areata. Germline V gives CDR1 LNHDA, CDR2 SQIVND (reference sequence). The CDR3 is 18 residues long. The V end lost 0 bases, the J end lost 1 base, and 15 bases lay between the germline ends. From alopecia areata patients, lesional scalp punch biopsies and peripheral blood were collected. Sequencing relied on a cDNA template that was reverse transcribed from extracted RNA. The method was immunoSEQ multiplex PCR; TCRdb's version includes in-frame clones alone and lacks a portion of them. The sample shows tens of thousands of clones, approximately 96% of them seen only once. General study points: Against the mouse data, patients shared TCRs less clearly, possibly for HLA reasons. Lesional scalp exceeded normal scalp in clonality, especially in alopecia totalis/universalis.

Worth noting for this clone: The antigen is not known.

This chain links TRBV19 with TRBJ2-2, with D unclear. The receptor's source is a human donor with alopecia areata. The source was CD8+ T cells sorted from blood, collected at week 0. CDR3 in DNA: TGTGCCAGTAGTATAGAGGGGATTGGGCCCCTGAACACCGGGGAGCTGTTTTTT. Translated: CASSIEGIGPLNTGELFF.